This entry lists 14 T cell receptor beta chains sequenced from one sample in a study of Graves' ophthalmopathy and Graves' hyperthyroidism. Using RNA transcripts, the TCR beta CDR3 regions were amplified. A first-round RT-PCR used HTBI primers, followed by a second-round multiplex PCR. TCRdb passed the multiplex PCR reads through MiXCR, listing each CDR3 protein once. The sample lists about 400,000 distinct CDR3 sequences, 20% to 25% occurring once. Sequencing used peripheral blood. The origin of the receptors is a woman under 30 with stable Graves' hyperthyroidism.

This clonotype was seen at least ten times. This rearrangement joins TRBV5-1 to TRBJ1-6; perhaps TRBD1 as D (5 bases). The V end lost 4 bases, the J end lost 7 bases, and 12 bases lay between the germline ends. This CDR3 is built from 14 residues. CDR1 and CDR2 from the germline V gene are SGHRS and YFSETQ. CDR3 DNA: TGCGCCAGCAGCCATGGGACCGACAATTCACCCCTCCACTTT. Translation: CASSHGTDNSPLHF. The whole variable domain, remainder taken from reference TRBV5-1 and TRBJ1-6, is KAGVTQTPRYLIKTRGQQVTLSCSPISGHRSVSWYQQTPGQGLQFLFEYFSETQRNKGNFPGRFSGRQFSNSRSEMNVSTLELGDSALYLCASSHGTDNSPLHFGNGTRLTVT.

This clonotype was picked up many times. This chain uses TRBV4-2 with TRBJ1-6; 7 bases agree with TRBD1. After removal of 3 bases from V and 7 bases from J, the junction contained 6 bases not matched to a gene. Germline-derived CDR1 and CDR2 are LGHNA and YNFKEQ. The CDR3 is 15 residues long. The CDR3 is CASSHEGQQNSPLHF. The CDR3, as DNA: TGTGCCAGCAGCCACGAGGGACAGCAAAATTCACCCCTCCACTTT.

This clonotype was found many times. V usage is TRBV12-3 or TRBV12-4 and J usage is TRBJ2-7; 8 bases align to TRBD1. The CDR3 contains 14 residues. V shed 2 bases, J shed 3 bases, and the junction held 3 bases outside the gene matches. The CDR3 region is CASSLRRGLYEQYF. The CDR3 coding sequence is TGTGCCAGCAGTTTACGCAGGGGGCTCTACGAGCAGTACTTC.

Many counts were recorded for this clonotype. J is TRBJ2-7 and V is TRBV11-2; 10 bases match TRBD1. V gave up 6 bases and J gave up 5 bases; unmatched junction bases: 4. The CDR3 has 13 amino acids. The germline V gene has CDR1 SGHAT and CDR2 FQNNGV. CDR3 DNA: TGTGCCAGCAGGACAGGGGGCATGAACGAGCAGTACTTC. It yields the protein CASRTGGMNEQYF.

This clonotype was picked up a small number of times. The chain employs TRBV4-1 and TRBJ2-5; the D is unclear. CDR3 length: 14 amino acids. Germline CDR1 is MGHRA and CDR2 is YSYEKL. Trimming pared 0 bases from V and 5 bases from J, leaving 10 bases between. The CDR3 region is CASSQEPVHETQYF. CDR3 bases: TGCGCCAGCAGCCAAGAACCTGTCCATGAGACCCAGTACTTC.

Many counts were recorded for this clonotype. The chain combines TRBV25-1 with TRBJ2-7; D remains unclear. Germline CDR1 and CDR2: MGHDK and SYGVNS. V was cut by 4 bases and J by 9 bases, with 19 bases left in between. This CDR3 is 14 amino acids long. The CDR3 region has the DNA TGTGCCAGCAGTGCGGGTACTCTACTGGGCGGGCAGTACTTC. Translated, it gives CASSAGTLLGGQYF.

In this sample, this clonotype turned up a few times. This chain's CDR3 is CASSLQGGPYEQYF. CDR3 nucleotides: TGTGCCAGCAGCTTACAGGGAGGGCCGTACGAGCAGTACTTC. V gene TRBV7-9 combines with J gene TRBJ2-7; 7 nucleotides align to TRBD2. Trimming took 2 bases from V and 4 from J; bases not matched to a gene: 5. CDR3 length: 14 amino acids. CDR1 and CDR2 (germline): SEHNR, FQNEAQ (reference sequence). The full variable domain, rest sourced from reference TRBV7-9 and TRBJ2-7, is DTGVSQNPRHKITKRGQNVTFRCDPISEHNRLYWYRQTLGQGPEFLTYFQNEAQLEKSRLLSDRFSAERPKGSFSTLEIQRTEQGDSAMYLCASSLQGGPYEQYFGPGTRLTVT.

V is TRBV7-9 and J is TRBJ2-5, with a possible D match to TRBD2 (5 bases). V lost 8 bases and J 7 bases, leaving 20 bases between the germline ends. Germline CDR1 and CDR2: SEHNR and FQNEAQ (reference sequence). This CDR3 spans 14 amino acids. The CDR3 DNA sequence: TGTGCCAGCGGAGGTGCAGAGGTTTCTCGGACCCAGTACTTC. Protein product: CASGGAEVSRTQYF. Full variable domain (rest looked up from reference TRBV7-9 and TRBJ2-5): DTGVSQNPRHKITKRGQNVTFRCDPISEHNRLYWYRQTLGQGPEFLTYFQNEAQLEKSRLLSDRFSAERPKGSFSTLEIQRTEQGDSAMYLCASGGAEVSRTQYFGPGTRLLVL.

This clonotype was counted a few times. The chain has TRBV10-3 and TRBJ2-3; D perhaps matches TRBD2 (5 bases). The V and J ends lost 5 bases and 0 bases respectively, with 12 bases between them. The germline V gene encodes CDR1 ENHRY and CDR2 SYGVKD. The length of the CDR3 is 15 residues. The CDR3 DNA follows: TGTGCCATCAGTCAATTGGGAGACAGCACAGATACGCAGTATTTT. Its protein is CAISQLGDSTDTQYF.

This clonotype was counted many times. The chain is built from TRBV7-3 and TRBJ2-2; D is undetermined. The CDR3 covers 13 residues. V dropped 3 bases and J dropped 5 bases, with 7 bases sitting between them. Germline values: CDR1 SGHTA, CDR2 FQGTGA. CDR3 region: CASSLTQTGELFF. DNA of the CDR3: TGTGCCAGCAGCTTGACTCAGACCGGGGAGCTGTTTTTT.

This clonotype was recorded only once. The V and J genes are TRBV5-1 and TRBJ2-7; no clear D. Germline CDR1 is SGHRS and CDR2 is YFSETQ. The CDR3 extends over 13 amino acids. With 0 bases removed from V and 7 bases from J, the gap between germline ends came to 11 bases. The CDR3 nucleotides read TGCGCCAGCAGCTTGGGGAGCCTTAAAGAGCAGTACTTC. Translation: CASSLGSLKEQYF.

Ten or more counts support this clonotype. The chain recombines TRBV28 with TRBJ2-2; possibly TRBD1 for D (6 bases). The CDR3 runs 15 residues. V was pared by 1 base and J by 5 bases, with 11 bases between. Germline values: CDR1 MDHEN, CDR2 SYDVKM. In nucleotides, the CDR3 is TGTGCCAGCAGTTTATACGGACAGATTACCGGGGAGCTGTTTTTT. This sequence encodes CASSLYGQITGELFF.

The rearrangement links TRBV7-9 to TRBJ2-1, with TRBD2 matching over 10 bases. The length of the CDR3 is 15 residues. The V gene's germline CDR1 is SEHNR and CDR2 FQNEAQ (reference sequence). V lost 7 bases, J lost 4 bases, and 7 bases stayed unmatched. This chain's CDR3 is CASTAGTSVYNEQFF. The CDR3 coding sequence is TGTGCCAGCACCGCCGGGACTAGCGTTTACAATGAGCAGTTCTTC.

This chain joins TRBV6-1 and TRBJ2-7, with 7 positions matching TRBD1. The trim removed 6 bases at V and 3 bases at J, leaving 5 bases unmatched. The germline gives CDR1 MNHNS, CDR2 SASEGT. There are 13 residues in the CDR3. The CDR3 DNA sequence: TGTGCCAGCAGGGGACAGAGAAACTACGAGCAGTACTTC. This gives the protein CASRGQRNYEQYF.